This section outlines one T cell receptor beta chain sequence together with its context. What it binds is not known. Germline assignment: CDR1 SEHNR and CDR2 FQNEAQ (reference sequence). The CDR3 has 13 residues. Germline trimming cut 3 bases from V and 9 bases from J; bases unmatched to any gene: 5. The library was made from cDNA and included unique molecular identifiers. Researchers reported a few hundred thousand cDNA molecules coming from roughly 0.93 to 9.6 million T cells. TCRdb independently ran MiXCR on the PCR reads; one entry per CDR3 protein. The sample lists hundreds of thousands of distinct CDR3 sequences; approximately 50% were seen once. The data are from a study of post-analysis software for immune sequencing data. Study as a whole: Clinical courses comprised relapsing-remitting, secondary progressive and progressive-relapsing multiple sclerosis.

General study findings and limits: Controls significantly exceeded multiple sclerosis patients in normalized Chao1 diversity. Patients carried roughly 5 TRBV segments more frequently than controls did, and TRBV5-6, TRBV5-1 and TRBV20-1 were among them.

Sequenced: blood. The receptor was derived from a girl between 10 and 17 years old with multiple sclerosis. This sequence joins TRBV7-9 and TRBJ2-4, with TRBD1 matching 7 bases. CDR3 nucleotides: TGTGCCAGCAGCTTCGCAGGGGGAGCCATTCAGTACTTC. It is translated as CASSFAGGAIQYF.